This T cell receptor beta chain was captured in a study of T cell changes during pregnancy in multiple sclerosis. Some clones are missing from TCRdb's copy, which holds only in-frame ones; the method was immunoSEQ multiplex PCR. This sample has roughly 48,000 clones, with approximately 92% found just once. V shed 0 bases and J shed 6 bases, with 6 bases lying between them. This CDR3 comprises 13 residues. From germline, CDR1 is LNHNV and CDR2 YYDKDF (reference sequence). The sample consisted of CD4+ T cells from peripheral blood mononuclear cells, taken in the second trimester of pregnancy. The rearrangement links TRBV15 to TRBJ2-1, with D hard to call. The sequence was obtained from a female donor in good health, enrolled as a control in a pregnancy study. The CDR3 protein is CATSRDTGNEQFF. For the CDR3, the DNA is TGTGCCACCAGCAGAGATACGGGCAATGAGCAGTTCTTC.